The 21 T cell receptor beta chains given below trace back to one sample, sequenced in a study of metastatic and nonmetastatic thyroid tumors. Not a single patient had been given any form of treatment at any point before undergoing thyroid surgery. Using MiXCR, TCRdb reanalyzed the PCR reads. This sample yields roughly 30,000 clones, of which around 25% are seen a single time; less than 15% belongs to the top ten. The material sequenced was blood. The receptors stem from a female donor with papillary thyroid cancer or a benign thyroid nodule (not recorded which). Some clones in this sample may be carry-over from other donors' samples.

In its sample, this clone was seen a few times. The J gene is TRBJ2-3, the V gene TRBV12-3 or TRBV12-4, with 7 bases that match TRBD1. J was trimmed by 2 bases and V by 6 bases; bases with no gene match: 8. CDR3 length: 15 residues. The CDR3 loop reads CASRRQGRFTDTQYF. The CDR3 region has the DNA TGTGCCAGCAGGAGACAGGGACGATTCACAGATACGCAGTATTTT.

The rearrangement links TRBV6-1 to TRBJ1-2; 9 bases map to TRBD1. Unmatched junction bases numbered 6, after V lost 6 bases and J lost 1 base. This CDR3 region has 15 residues. The V gene's germline CDR1 is MNHNS and CDR2 SASEGT. This CDR3 reads CASRQPGQGNYGYTF. CDR3 nucleotide sequence: TGTGCCAGCAGGCAACCGGGACAGGGTAACTATGGCTACACCTTC.

This clone is labeled as medium-sized. J is TRBJ1-2 and V is TRBV6-1; 9 bases are shared with TRBD1. Germline V gives CDR1 MNHNS, CDR2 SASEGT. The J segment lost 0 bases and the V segment lost 6 bases, leaving 5 bases of the junction unmatched. The CDR3 length is 15 residues. The CDR3 protein is CASRGQGPSNYGYTF. The CDR3 DNA follows: TGTGCCAGCAGGGGACAGGGCCCGTCTAACTATGGCTACACCTTC.

This clone was counted a few times. The genes are TRBV19 and TRBJ1-6; D is uncertain. Germline CDR1 is LNHDA and CDR2 is SQIVND (reference sequence). Trimming left V 3 bases short and J 4 bases short, with 7 bases between. This CDR3 is built from 14 residues. The CDR3 here is CASSMTGYNSPLHF. The DNA of the CDR3 is TGTGCCAGTAGTATGACGGGTTATAATTCACCCCTCCACTTT.

This clone was found a few times. As the CDR3 is not closed by the conserved phenylalanine or tryptophan, this likely results from a read error. The chain uses TRBV11-2 and TRBJ1-2; no firm D call. The CDR3 is 15 amino acids. Trimming cost V 0 bases and J 2 bases, with 10 bases left between them. The germline CDR1 and CDR2 sequences are SGHAT and FQNNGV. The CDR3 loop is CASSLDPGWNYGYTL. The CDR3 bases are TGTGCCAGCAGCTTAGATCCGGGATGGAACTATGGCTACACCCTC.

This clone has ten or more counts. The chain joins TRBV3-1 to TRBJ2-1, with 13 bases lining up with TRBD2. V lost 4 bases and J lost 6; bases outside the gene matches: 3. The germline gives CDR1 LGHDT, CDR2 YNNKEL (reference sequence). The CDR3 is made up of 15 amino acids. CDR3: CASSPGLAGVNEQFF. The CDR3 nucleotides read TGTGCCAGCAGCCCCGGACTAGCGGGAGTCAATGAGCAGTTCTTC.

This clone rates as medium-sized. The chain combines TRBV6-1 with TRBJ1-2; TRBD1 aligns across 8 bases. The CDR3 has 15 amino acids. The germline V gene encodes CDR1 MNHNS and CDR2 SASEGT. J gave up 2 bases and V 6 bases, and 8 bases lay outside the gene matches. The CDR3 nucleotides are TGTGCCAGCAGAGCCCGGGACAGGTTAAACTATGGCTACACCTTC. This encodes CASRARDRLNYGYTF.

This clone was seen a few times. This sequence joins TRBV27 and TRBJ1-1; 8 positions agree with TRBD1. The CDR3 is 15 amino acids. Germline values: CDR1 MNHEY, CDR2 SMNVEV (reference sequence). The J segment lost 0 bases and the V segment lost 3 bases, leaving 3 bases of the junction unmatched. CDR3 in amino acids: CASSLTQGVNTEAFF. CDR3 coding DNA: TGTGCCAGCAGTTTGACACAGGGGGTGAACACTGAAGCTTTCTTT.

By frequency in the sample, this clone is medium-sized. This sequence joins TRBV28 and TRBJ2-7; the D gene is possibly TRBD2 (7 bases). Trimming left V 10 bases short and J 0 bases short, with 19 bases between. This CDR3 is built from 15 residues. Germline CDR1 and CDR2: MDHEN and SYDVKM. The CDR3: CATEGVRGTSYEQYF. The CDR3 DNA is TGTGCCACCGAGGGGGTGCGGGGGACCTCCTACGAGCAGTACTTC.

Of note for this clone: The conserved closing phenylalanine or tryptophan is absent in this CDR3, likely reflecting a read error. CDR3 sequence: CARSPINRGHANTEAFL. CDR3 DNA sequence: TGTGCCAGAAGCCCCATAAACAGGGGACATGCGAACACTGAAGCTTTCCTT. The chain recombines TRBV6-2 or TRBV6-3 with TRBJ1-1; 7 positions agree with TRBD1. The CDR3 contains 17 residues. Germline V gene lookup returns CDR1 MNHEY and CDR2 SVGEGT. Trimming removed 9 bases from V and 1 base from J; junction bases left unmatched: 17.

The V gene is TRBV20-1, the J gene TRBJ1-5; a weak D match, TRBD1 (6 bases). The CDR3 loop spans 13 amino acids. Trimming cost V 0 bases and J 12 bases, with 15 bases left between them. Germline values: CDR1 DFQATT, CDR2 SNEGSKA (reference sequence). The CDR3 is CSARDSGTPLQHF. The DNA for the CDR3 is TGCAGTGCTAGAGACTCCGGGACACCCCTCCAGCATTTT.

There are a few counts of this clone. Just one base apart from a much larger clone, this may be a read error. This rearrangement joins TRBV12-3 or TRBV12-4 to TRBJ2-2; TRBD2 is a possible D gene (5 bases). V lost 8 bases and J lost 9, with 22 bases in between. CDR3 length: 15 amino acids. The CDR3: CASRLGRGRTRELFF. In DNA form, the CDR3 reads TGTGCCAGCCGCCTTGGACGGGGTAGAACCAGGGAGCTGTTTTTT.

The chain has TRBV5-1 and TRBJ2-2; D possibly corresponds to TRBD1 (5 bases). The CDR3 spans 17 residues. Germline CDR1 and CDR2: SGHRS and YFSETQ. The ends were cut back, 8 bases at V and 5 bases at J, with 25 bases in the middle. The CDR3 reads CARVPRAVCRKTGELFF. The CDR3 DNA reads as TGCGCCAGGGTCCCCAGGGCTGTGTGTCGGAAGACCGGGGAGCTGTTTTTT.

This clone showed up many times. J is TRBJ2-7 and V is TRBV29-1; 9 nucleotides align to TRBD1. The V gene's germline CDR1 is SQVTM and CDR2 ANQGSEA. CDR3 length: 14 residues. After removal of 7 bases from V and 0 bases from J, the junction contained 7 bases not matched to a gene. As DNA, the CDR3 is TGCAGCGCAGCCGGGACAGGGAGCTCCTACGAGCAGTACTTC. Translating it yields CSAAGTGSSYEQYF.

This clone turned up a few times. The rearrangement joins TRBV6-2 or TRBV6-3 to TRBJ2-7; 8 bases line up with TRBD1. The CDR3 runs to 13 residues. Germline trimming cut 6 bases from V and 3 bases from J; bases unmatched to any gene: 4. Germline-derived CDR1 and CDR2 are MNHEY and SVGEGT. This chain's CDR3 is CASRATGVYEQYF. The DNA for the CDR3 is TGTGCCAGCAGGGCGACAGGGGTCTACGAGCAGTACTTC.

This clone was observed at least ten times. The rearrangement links TRBV5-4 to TRBJ2-6; TRBD1 might be the D (6 bases). Trimming removed 3 bases from V and 12 bases from J, with 19 bases in between. Germline values: CDR1 SGHNT, CDR2 YYREEE (reference sequence). The CDR3 runs 15 residues. In DNA form, the CDR3 reads TGTGCCAGCAGCTCGCCCAGGGGATGGGGTGGCGTCCTGACTTTC. Translation: CASSSPRGWGGVLTF.

With regard to this clone: The junction shows a germline mismatch at one end, possibly a read error. CDR3 loop: CASCRTSGRSNTGDLFF. CDR3 coding DNA: TGTGCCAGTTGCAGGACTAGCGGGAGATCGAACACCGGGGATCTGTTTTTT. The chain is built from TRBV19 and TRBJ2-2; 13 positions match TRBD2. The CDR3 has 17 residues. Germline V gene lookup returns CDR1 LNHDA and CDR2 SQIVND (reference sequence).

The rearrangement uses TRBV20-1 and TRBJ1-4; 8 nucleotides align to TRBD1. Germline loops: CDR1 DFQATT, CDR2 SNEGSKA (reference sequence). V lost 6 bases, J lost 8 bases, and 8 bases stayed unmatched. The CDR3 has 13 residues. The DNA of the CDR3 is TGCAGTGCGCGACAGGGGTGGGAGGAAAAACTGTTTTTT. Protein product: CSARQGWEEKLFF.

The chain carries TRBV3-1 and TRBJ2-7, with TRBD1 identical over 9 bases. The junction had 6 bases not matched to a gene; V was cut back by 4 bases and J by 2 bases. Germline V gives CDR1 LGHDT, CDR2 YNNKEL (reference sequence). This CDR3 region has 15 residues. The CDR3 nucleotides are TGTGCCAGCAGCCCCCGGGACAGGGCAACCTACGAGCAGTACTTC. Encoded protein: CASSPRDRATYEQYF.

This clone has just a few counts. The chain has TRBV24-1 and TRBJ2-7; D might be TRBD1 or TRBD2, each matching 5 bases. Germline values: CDR1 KGHDR, CDR2 SFDVKD. The CDR3 length is 14 residues. V dropped 5 bases and J dropped 6 bases, with 16 bases sitting between them. For the CDR3, the DNA is TGTGCCACCAGTGTCCCGGAGAGGGGTCGCGAGCAGTACTTC. This gives the protein CATSVPERGREQYF.

This clone was picked up many times. The gene calls are TRBV19 and TRBJ2-7; D perhaps matches TRBD1 (5 bases). The CDR3 is 11 residues long. The V end was cut by 5 bases, the J end by 6 bases, with 8 bases between. The germline V gene encodes CDR1 LNHDA and CDR2 SQIVND (reference sequence). This CDR3 is CASSFQGEQYF. DNA of the CDR3: TGTGCCAGTAGTTTTCAGGGCGAGCAGTACTTC.